This entry concerns a single TCR beta chain. The sample comes from a study of blood T cell repertoires in COVID-19. Overall study context: T cells, B-cell-depleted T cells, or PBMCs provided the cDNA or gDNA that served as material.

In the original processing: Amplification with reference gene primers provided the estimates of nucleated cell counts. Data came from immunoSEQ multiplex PCR; TCRdb stores just in-frame clones and leaves some out. The D gene and trimming were derived from the DNA, and the V and J assignments and clone size from that table. The sample contains over 120,000 clones, around 88% of which appear only once. CDR3 length equals 16 residues. The junction had 7 bases not matched to a gene; V was cut back by 5 bases and J by 6 bases. Germline CDR1 reads SEHNR; CDR2 reads FQNEAQ (reference sequence). The clonotype originates from a man aged 55 to 70 with active or convalescent COVID-19. The material sequenced was peripheral blood. The chain employs TRBV7-9 and TRBJ1-6, with 10 bases identical to TRBD1. CDR3 DNA: TGTGCCAGCAGCGCTGACAGGGGGCTCAGTAATTCACCCCTCCACTTT. It codes for CASSADRGLSNSPLHF.